These T cell receptor beta chains were read from a single sample in a study of blood T cell repertoires in COVID-19. The method was immunoSEQ multiplex PCR; TCRdb's version includes in-frame clones alone and lacks a portion of them. There are about 170,000 clones in the sample; 80% to 90% occur only once, and approximately 2% lies in the top ten. Sequencing used peripheral blood. These receptors were obtained from a woman aged 80 or over with acute or convalescent COVID-19. CDR3s include the opening cysteine and the closing phenylalanine or tryptophan. D genes are given only for firm matches. The size entry is marked missing in some rows and otherwise reads once, few, many or a size class.

V gene: TRBV28
D gene: .
J gene: TRBJ2-5
clone size: .
CDR3 length: 14
CDR3 DNA: TGTGCCAGCAGGCGAAGCCAGGCCGAAGAGACCCAGTACTTC
CDR3 protein: CASRRSQAEETQYF

V gene: TRBV24-1
D gene: .
J gene: TRBJ2-5
clone size: .
CDR3 length: 14
CDR3 DNA: TGTGCCACCAGTGATATGGGACTCCCTGGGCCCCAGTACTTC
CDR3 protein: CATSDMGLPGPQYF

V gene: TRBV6-2/TRBV6-3
D gene: TRBD1
J gene: TRBJ2-1
clone size: .
CDR3 length: 15
CDR3 DNA: TGTGCCAGCAGTTACACCGGGACAGGGGACGATGAGCAGTTCTTC
CDR3 protein: CASSYTGTGDDEQFF

V gene: TRBV19
D gene: .
J gene: TRBJ2-1
clone size: .
CDR3 length: 13
CDR3 DNA: TGTGCCACCCGACAGACCCCTGATGGTGAGCAGTTCTTC
CDR3 protein: CATRQTPDGEQFF

V gene: TRBV20-1
D gene: TRBD2
J gene: TRBJ2-2
clone size: .
CDR3 length: 14
CDR3 DNA: TGCAGTGCTAGTCCAGCGGGGGGAATCGGGGAGCTGTTTTTT
CDR3 protein: CSASPAGGIGELFF

V gene: TRBV6-5
D gene: TRBD1
J gene: TRBJ1-6
clone size: .
CDR3 length: 14
CDR3 DNA: TGTGCCAGCAGTTACGGGACAGGGGATTCACCCCTCCACTTT
CDR3 protein: CASSYGTGDSPLHF

V gene: TRBV7-3
D gene: .
J gene: TRBJ2-6
clone size: .
CDR3 length: 16
CDR3 DNA: TGTGCCAGCAGCTTAGCGTCATACTCTGGGGCCAACGTCCTGACTTTC
CDR3 protein: CASSLASYSGANVLTF

V gene: TRBV5-1
D gene: TRBD2
J gene: TRBJ2-2
clone size: few
CDR3 length: 17
CDR3 DNA: TGCGCCAGCAGCGCCAATCTAGCGGGGGGTCGAACCGGGGAGCTGTTTTTT
CDR3 protein: CASSANLAGGRTGELFF

V gene: TRBV5-4
D gene: .
J gene: TRBJ2-7
clone size: .
CDR3 length: 14
CDR3 DNA: TGTGCCAGCAGCTTCTATCCAGGGTCCTACGAGCAGTACTTC
CDR3 protein: CASSFYPGSYEQYF

V gene: TRBV15
D gene: TRBD2
J gene: TRBJ2-3
clone size: .
CDR3 length: 15
CDR3 DNA: TGTGCCACCAGCAGAGGTGGTTCTAGCGGGGATACGCAGTATTTT
CDR3 protein: CATSRGGSSGDTQYF

V gene: TRBV5-4
D gene: .
J gene: TRBJ2-6
clone size: .
CDR3 length: 15
CDR3 DNA: TGTGCCAGCAGCTTGATGGCCTCTGGGGCCAACGTCCTGACTTTC
CDR3 protein: CASSLMASGANVLTF

V gene: TRBV2
D gene: .
J gene: TRBJ2-7
clone size: .
CDR3 length: 14
CDR3 DNA: TGTGCCAGCAGGTACAGGGAGGGTCCCTACGAGCAGTACTTC
CDR3 protein: CASRYREGPYEQYF

V gene: TRBV19
D gene: TRBD1
J gene: TRBJ1-5
clone size: once
CDR3 length: 14
CDR3 DNA: TGTGCCAGTATCCAGACAGGGGAAAATCAGCCCCAGCATTTT
CDR3 protein: CASIQTGENQPQHF

V gene: TRBV19
D gene: .
J gene: TRBJ1-5
clone size: .
CDR3 length: 16
CDR3 DNA: TGTGCCAGTAGTAACGGAGGGCCCGGGGGCAATCAGCCCCAGCATTTT
CDR3 protein: CASSNGGPGGNQPQHF

V gene: TRBV7-6
D gene: TRBD2
J gene: TRBJ2-7
clone size: .
CDR3 length: 15
CDR3 DNA: TGTGCCAGCAGCTTAGCGCTAGCGGGAGTTGGCGAGCAGTACTTC
CDR3 protein: CASSLALAGVGEQYF

V gene: TRBV2
D gene: TRBD2
J gene: TRBJ2-1
clone size: .
CDR3 length: 20
CDR3 DNA: TGTGCCAGCAGTTTACGGACTAGCGGGAGGGCCCCGTCTTCCTACAATGAGCAGTTCTTC
CDR3 protein: CASSLRTSGRAPSSYNEQFF

V gene: TRBV6-5
D gene: .
J gene: TRBJ1-2
clone size: .
CDR3 length: 13
CDR3 DNA: TGTGCCAGCAGTTCACACAGTGTCTATGGCTACACCTTC
CDR3 protein: CASSSHSVYGYTF

V gene: TRBV7-9
D gene: .
J gene: TRBJ2-2
clone size: .
CDR3 length: 15
CDR3 DNA: TGTGCCAGCAGCCCTCGAGGGAGGAACACCGGGGAGCTGTTTTTT
CDR3 protein: CASSPRGRNTGELFF

V gene: TRBV6-6
D gene: .
J gene: TRBJ2-3
clone size: .
CDR3 length: 14
CDR3 DNA: TGTGCCAGCAGTTACGCGGAGGGCACAGATACGCAGTATTTT
CDR3 protein: CASSYAEGTDTQYF

V gene: TRBV25-1
D gene: .
J gene: TRBJ1-5
clone size: few
CDR3 length: 13
CDR3 DNA: TGTGCCAGCAGTGGAATCCTAAAGCAGCCCCAGCATTTT
CDR3 protein: CASSGILKQPQHF

V gene: TRBV5-1
D gene: TRBD1
J gene: TRBJ2-1
clone size: .
CDR3 length: 13
CDR3 DNA: TGCGCCAGCAGCTTGGACAGGGGGAATGAGCAGTTCTTC
CDR3 protein: CASSLDRGNEQFF

V gene: TRBV19
D gene: TRBD1
J gene: TRBJ1-5
clone size: .
CDR3 length: 14
CDR3 DNA: TGTGCCAGTAGTGGGACAGGGGGCACTCAGCCCCAGCATTTT
CDR3 protein: CASSGTGGTQPQHF

V gene: TRBV19
D gene: TRBD1
J gene: TRBJ2-7
clone size: .
CDR3 length: 16
CDR3 DNA: TGTGCCAGTAGTACCGGGACAGGCGGAAGCTCCTACGAGCAGTACTTC
CDR3 protein: CASSTGTGGSSYEQYF

V gene: TRBV7-8
D gene: .
J gene: TRBJ1-1
clone size: .
CDR3 length: 16
CDR3 DNA: TGTGCCAGCAGCCCCCGGGGTATGTCCCGGACCACTGAAGCTTTCTTT
CDR3 protein: CASSPRGMSRTTEAFF

V gene: TRBV3-1/TRBV3-2
D gene: .
J gene: TRBJ2-5
clone size: few
CDR3 length: 15
CDR3 DNA: TGTGCCAGCAGCCGAACCCCGCGCCTTTCCGAGACCCAGTACTTC
CDR3 protein: CASSRTPRLSETQYF

V gene: TRBV7-8
D gene: .
J gene: TRBJ2-7
clone size: many
CDR3 length: 15
CDR3 DNA: TGTGCCAGCAGCCCGCCTCTTAGGGGCGGTTACGAGCAGTACTTC
CDR3 protein: CASSPPLRGGYEQYF

V gene: TRBV15
D gene: .
J gene: TRBJ2-7
clone size: .
CDR3 length: 13
CDR3 DNA: TGTGCCACCAGCAGAGATCGCGTGGTCGAGCAGTACTTC
CDR3 protein: CATSRDRVVEQYF

V gene: TRBV7-3
D gene: .
J gene: TRBJ2-5
clone size: .
CDR3 length: 15
CDR3 DNA: TGTGCCAGCAGCTTGGGGGGGCTGCCCCAAGAGACCCAGTACTTC
CDR3 protein: CASSLGGLPQETQYF

V gene: TRBV7-9
D gene: .
J gene: TRBJ1-3
clone size: .
CDR3 length: 16
CDR3 DNA: TGTGCCAGCAGCCCGCCCGCACTGAGCTCTGGAAACACCATATATTTT
CDR3 protein: CASSPPALSSGNTIYF

V gene: TRBV24-1
D gene: TRBD1
J gene: TRBJ1-2
clone size: .
CDR3 length: 17
CDR3 DNA: TGTGCCACCAGTGATCTCGGCCCGAGCAGGGGGAACTATGGCTACACCTTC
CDR3 protein: CATSDLGPSRGNYGYTF

V gene: TRBV11-2
D gene: TRBD2
J gene: TRBJ2-7
clone size: .
CDR3 length: 17
CDR3 DNA: TGTGCCAGCAGCTTAGCCTGGCCGACTAGCGGCTCCTACGAGCAGTACTTC
CDR3 protein: CASSLAWPTSGSYEQYF

V gene: TRBV28
D gene: .
J gene: TRBJ1-1
clone size: .
CDR3 length: 18
CDR3 DNA: TGTGCCAGCAGTGTAAGGTTTGCGGGGGTCGGTACGAACACTGAAGCTTTCTTT
CDR3 protein: CASSVRFAGVGTNTEAFF

V gene: TRBV5-5
D gene: .
J gene: TRBJ2-3
clone size: .
CDR3 length: 15
CDR3 DNA: TGTGCCAGCAGCTCGGACACGGTGGTAGGAGATACGCAGTATTTT
CDR3 protein: CASSSDTVVGDTQYF

V gene: TRBV9
D gene: .
J gene: TRBJ1-4
clone size: .
CDR3 length: 16
CDR3 DNA: TGTGCCAGCAGCCCCCAGTTTGGTTGGGGCGGTGAAAAACTGTTTTTT
CDR3 protein: CASSPQFGWGGEKLFF

V gene: TRBV6-2/TRBV6-3
D gene: TRBD1
J gene: TRBJ2-5
clone size: .
CDR3 length: 16
CDR3 DNA: TGTGCCAGCAGCCGCCGGGACAGGGGTAGGGAAGAGACCCAGTACTTC
CDR3 protein: CASSRRDRGREETQYF

V gene: TRBV19
D gene: .
J gene: TRBJ1-1
clone size: once
CDR3 length: 15
CDR3 DNA: TGTGCCAGTAGTATTGGGGTGGGAGCAAACACTGAAGCTTTCTTT
CDR3 protein: CASSIGVGANTEAFF

V gene: TRBV27
D gene: TRBD2
J gene: TRBJ2-7
clone size: few
CDR3 length: 17
CDR3 DNA: TGTGCCAGCAGTTTATATTGGACTAGCGGATTTTCCTACGAGCAGTACTTC
CDR3 protein: CASSLYWTSGFSYEQYF

V gene: TRBV7-8
D gene: TRBD1
J gene: TRBJ2-7
clone size: once
CDR3 length: 15
CDR3 DNA: TGTGCCAGCAGCCTCTTGACAGGGGGCCCCTACGAGCAGTACTTC
CDR3 protein: CASSLLTGGPYEQYF

V gene: TRBV7-2
D gene: .
J gene: TRBJ2-7
clone size: .
CDR3 length: 13
CDR3 DNA: TGTGCCAGCAGCTTACCCTCCCCCTACGAGCAGTACTTC
CDR3 protein: CASSLPSPYEQYF

V gene: TRBV4-3
D gene: TRBD1
J gene: TRBJ1-2
clone size: .
CDR3 length: 16
CDR3 DNA: TGCGCCAGCAGCCATGACCGGGACAGCGAGCCCTATGGCTACACCTTC
CDR3 protein: CASSHDRDSEPYGYTF

V gene: TRBV3-1/TRBV3-2
D gene: TRBD2
J gene: TRBJ2-3
clone size: .
CDR3 length: 16
CDR3 DNA: TGTGCCAGCAGCCCCAGAACTAGCGGGAGGGGGGATACGCAGTATTTT
CDR3 protein: CASSPRTSGRGDTQYF

V gene: TRBV3-1/TRBV3-2
D gene: TRBD2
J gene: TRBJ2-5
clone size: few
CDR3 length: 16
CDR3 DNA: TGTGCCAGCAGCCAAGATCGAGCGGGAGTTTGGGAGACCCAGTACTTC
CDR3 protein: CASSQDRAGVWETQYF

V gene: TRBV28
D gene: .
J gene: TRBJ1-2
clone size: .
CDR3 length: 16
CDR3 DNA: TGTGCCAGCTTAAGAATCACGACAGGACGTGACTATGGCTACACCTTC
CDR3 protein: CASLRITTGRDYGYTF

V gene: TRBV18
D gene: .
J gene: TRBJ1-2
clone size: .
CDR3 length: 14
CDR3 DNA: TGTGCCAGCTCACCTGGAGGGCAGTCGAATGGCTACACCTTC
CDR3 protein: CASSPGGQSNGYTF

V gene: TRBV7-7
D gene: TRBD2
J gene: TRBJ2-1
clone size: .
CDR3 length: 15
CDR3 DNA: TGTGCCAGCAGCTCAGCGGGAGGGCCGTTGGATGAGCAGTTCTTC
CDR3 protein: CASSSAGGPLDEQFF

V gene: TRBV7-2
D gene: .
J gene: TRBJ2-7
clone size: .
CDR3 length: 14
CDR3 DNA: TGTGCCAGCAGCTCTCAGGGCGGTCCCTACGAGCAGTACTTC
CDR3 protein: CASSSQGGPYEQYF

V gene: TRBV12-3/TRBV12-4
D gene: TRBD1
J gene: TRBJ1-1
clone size: .
CDR3 length: 12
CDR3 DNA: TGTGCCAGCAGCGCAGGGGGCACTGAAGCTTTCTTT
CDR3 protein: CASSAGGTEAFF

V gene: TRBV4-3
D gene: .
J gene: TRBJ1-6
clone size: .
CDR3 length: 17
CDR3 DNA: TGCGCCAGCAGCCAAGATTCTGGGAGCTCCTATAATTCACCCCTCCACTTT
CDR3 protein: CASSQDSGSSYNSPLHF